The 29 T cell receptor beta chains below come from one sample, sequenced in a study of blood T cell repertoires in COVID-19. Data came from immunoSEQ multiplex PCR; TCRdb stores just in-frame clones and leaves some out. The sample lists around 150,000 clones; about 89% were seen once. The specimen was peripheral blood. All receptors derive from a man between 50 and 59 years old with active COVID-19.

Worth noting for this clone: The junction departs from the called germline gene at one end, perhaps through a read error. J is TRBJ1-2 and V is TRBV7-4, with TRBD1 matching 8 bases. Germline CDR1 reads SGHVT; CDR2 reads SQSDAQ. The CDR3 covers 15 residues. The CDR3: CASRKAGQDNYGYTF. The CDR3 DNA sequence: TGTGCCAGCAGAAAAGCGGGACAGGACAACTATGGCTACACTTTC.

This clone appeared a single time. The chain joins TRBV7-9 to TRBJ1-2; no clear D. CDR3 length: 15 residues. The ends were cut back, 6 bases at V and 2 bases at J, with 16 bases in the middle. Germline V gene sequence: CDR1 SEHNR, CDR2 FQNEAQ (reference sequence). CDR3 amino acids: CASRGKGDFNYGYTF. The CDR3 nucleotides read TGTGCCAGCAGAGGTAAAGGAGATTTCAACTATGGCTACACCTTC.

Points on this clone: One end of the junction varies from germline; a read error may be responsible. The V and J genes are TRBV18 and TRBJ1-1; no definite D call. This CDR3 has 16 amino acids. The germline gives CDR1 KGHSH, CDR2 LQKENI. The CDR3 here is CASSPQSPGLNTEAFF. CDR3 sequence (DNA): TGTGCCAGCTCGCCACAAAGCCCAGGACTCAACACTGAAGCTTTCTTT. The full variable domain, with the rest looked up from reference TRBV18 and TRBJ1-1, is NAGVMQNPRHLVRRRGQEARLRCSPMKGHSHVYWYRQLPEEGLKFMVYLQKENIIDESGMPKERFSAEFPKEGPSILRIQQVVRGDSAAYFCASSPQSPGLNTEAFFGQGTRLTVV.

V gene TRBV9 combines with J gene TRBJ2-3, with 7 positions matching TRBD2. The germline CDR1 and CDR2 sequences are SGDLS and YYNGEE. Losses at the gene ends were 3 bases for V and 7 bases for J; bases not matched to a gene: 14. The CDR3 length is 16 residues. The CDR3 loop is CASSATGASGGYTQYF. The CDR3 DNA reads as TGTGCCAGCAGCGCCACTGGGGCTAGCGGAGGATATACGCAGTATTTT.

V usage is TRBV2 and J usage is TRBJ1-4; maybe TRBD1 (5 bases). V was pared by 2 bases and J by 0 bases, with 13 bases between. Germline loops: CDR1 SNHLY, CDR2 FYNNEI. The CDR3 totals 17 residues. The chain's CDR3 is CASSERGLGATNEKLFF. The CDR3 coding sequence is TGTGCCAGCAGTGAAAGGGGTCTTGGGGCAACTAATGAAAAACTGTTTTTT.

The V and J genes are TRBV7-7 and TRBJ1-6; 8 bases are a match to TRBD1. Trimming cost V 2 bases and J 10 bases; bases outside gene matches: 16. This CDR3 is 18 amino acids long. Germline CDR1 is SSHAT and CDR2 is FNYEAQ (reference sequence). CDR3 sequence (DNA): TGTGCCAGCAGCTTACCAAGCCCTCCGGGACAGGTAGGGTCACCCCTCCACTTT. It codes for CASSLPSPPGQVGSPLHF. The whole variable domain, filled in from reference TRBV7-7 and TRBJ1-6, reads GAGVSQSPRYKVTKRGQDVTLRCDPISSHATLYWYQQALGQGPEFLTYFNYEAQPDKSGLPSDRFSAERPEGSISTLTIQRTEQRDSAMYRCASSLPSPPGQVGSPLHFGNGTRLTVT.

This chain connects TRBV2 to TRBJ1-2, with D possibly being TRBD1 (5 bases). In germline, CDR1 is SNHLY, CDR2 FYNNEI. CDR3 length equals 15 residues. Between the trimmed V and J ends, which lost 3 bases and 7 bases, there was a span of 18 bases. The CDR3 sequence: CASSETAHSGGGYTF. The CDR3, as DNA: TGTGCCAGCAGTGAGACAGCACATTCCGGGGGTGGCTACACCTTC.

The chain combines TRBV28 with TRBJ1-2, with D maybe TRBD1 (6 bases). The germline V and J ends were trimmed by 2 bases and 6 bases, with 7 bases remaining between them. The CDR3 runs to 12 residues. Per the germline V gene, CDR1 is MDHEN and CDR2 is SYDVKM. CDR3 protein: CASSLQGNGYTF. CDR3 sequence (DNA): TGTGCCAGCAGTTTACAGGGGAATGGCTACACCTTC.

J is TRBJ2-3 and V is TRBV6-5; 11 positions match TRBD2. After removal of 7 bases from V and 4 bases from J, the junction contained 4 bases not matched to a gene. The CDR3 is 14 residues long. Germline CDR1 reads MNHEY; CDR2 reads SVGAGI. CDR3 coding DNA: TGTGCCAGCACCGGGACTAGCGGCGCAGATACGCAGTATTTT. Translating gives CASTGTSGADTQYF.

This clone was detected once. The chain employs TRBV7-2 and TRBJ2-3, with 8 bases lining up with TRBD1. The length of the CDR3 is 12 residues. Germline assignment: CDR1 SGHTA and CDR2 FQGNSA. Trimming at V came to 5 bases and at J to 14 bases, leaving 9 bases not matched to a gene. This CDR3 is CASSPDRGRGYF. The CDR3, as DNA: TGTGCCAGCAGCCCCGACAGGGGTCGCGGGTATTTT.

V gene TRBV10-3 combines with J gene TRBJ2-7; D gene ambiguous. CDR3 size: 14 residues. V was cut by 3 bases and J by 0 bases, with 9 bases left in between. Germline CDR1 reads ENHRY; CDR2 reads SYGVKD. The CDR3 coding sequence is TGTGCCATCAGTGACACGAAGAGCTCCTACGAGCAGTACTTC. Translating gives CAISDTKSSYEQYF.

The chain joins TRBV6-6 to TRBJ1-1; the match to TRBD1 covers 7 bases. CDR1 and CDR2 from the germline V gene are MNHNY and SVGAGI (reference sequence). This CDR3 contains 15 residues. V dropped 2 bases and J dropped 0; count of bases not matched to a gene: 3. In DNA, the CDR3 is TGTGCCAGCAGTTACGGGACAGCTATGAACACTGAAGCTTTCTTT. It encodes CASSYGTAMNTEAFF.

The rearrangement links TRBV27 to TRBJ2-1, with 8 bases that match TRBD2. Germline CDR1 is MNHEY and CDR2 is SMNVEV (reference sequence). The CDR3 sequence is 15 residues long. The trim removed 5 bases at V and 0 bases at J, leaving 3 bases unmatched. CDR3 nucleotide sequence: TGTGCCAGCAGTCACGGGGGGGACTCCTACAATGAGCAGTTCTTC. Its translation is CASSHGGDSYNEQFF.

This chain uses TRBV11-1 with TRBJ2-1; tentatively, D is TRBD1 (6 bases). Germline-derived CDR1 and CDR2 are SGHAT and FQDESV (reference sequence). V lost 6 bases to trimming and J lost 2 bases, with 17 bases between them. The CDR3 runs to 16 residues. DNA of the CDR3: TGTGCCAGCAGTTCCCAGGGGCTCCGTACCTACAATGAGCAGTTCTTC. Residues: CASSSQGLRTYNEQFF.

Note on this clone: In the same sample, other DNA sequences code for this CDR3. The chain is built from TRBV7-2 and TRBJ2-5; D gene uncertain. This CDR3 has 13 residues. V dropped 5 bases and J dropped 3 bases, with 10 bases sitting between them. The germline V gene encodes CDR1 SGHTA and CDR2 FQGNSA. The CDR3 DNA is TGTGCCAGCAGCCCTGGCCCCAAAGAGACCCAGTACTTC. Amino acid sequence: CASSPGPKETQYF. Together with reference TRBV7-2 and TRBJ2-5, the CDR3 gives the full variable domain: GAGVSQSPSNKVTEKGKDVELRCDPISGHTALYWYRQSLGQGLEFLIYFQGNSAPDKSGLPSDRFSAERTGGSVSTLTIQRTQQEDSAVYLCASSPGPKETQYFGPGTRLLVL.

The CDR3 DNA is TGTGCCAGCAGCCCTCGAGGGGGGACAGGGAGGCAGTACTTC. This gives the protein CASSPRGGTGRQYF. This chain connects TRBV5-4 to TRBJ2-7; the match to TRBD1 covers 9 bases. J was trimmed by 9 bases and V by 4 bases; bases with no gene match: 11. The CDR3 length is 14 residues. Germline assignment: CDR1 SGHNT and CDR2 YYREEE (reference sequence).

The chain has TRBV11-2 and TRBJ1-2; D is unclear. The length of the CDR3 is 14 residues. CDR1 and CDR2 from the germline V gene are SGHAT and FQNNGV. Trimming left V 4 bases short and J 2 bases short, with 11 bases between. The CDR3 sequence is CASSSLRFNYGYTF. CDR3 sequence (DNA): TGTGCCAGCAGCTCCCTCAGGTTCAACTATGGCTACACCTTC. The variable domain in full, completed from reference TRBV11-2 and TRBJ1-2, reads EAGVAQSPRYKIIEKRQSVAFWCNPISGHATLYWYQQILGQGPKLLIQFQNNGVVDDSQLPKDRFSAERLKGVDSTLKIQPAKLEDSAVYLCASSSLRFNYGYTFGSGTRLTVV.

This clone was recorded once. The chain is built from TRBV5-1 and TRBJ2-1, with 9 bases aligning to TRBD2. Germline loops: CDR1 SGHRS, CDR2 YFSETQ. V shed 5 bases and J 3 bases; nucleotides not matched to a gene: 6. The CDR3 sequence is 15 residues long. CDR3 in DNA: TGCGCCAGCAGTCAGACTAGCGGCAACTACAATGAGCAGTTCTTC. It is translated as CASSQTSGNYNEQFF.

This clone was found a few times. The chain employs TRBV6-2 or TRBV6-3 and TRBJ2-7, with D possibly matching TRBD2 (6 bases). The germline V and J ends were trimmed by 4 bases and 6 bases, with 16 bases remaining between them. The CDR3 spans 14 residues. Germline loops: CDR1 MNHEY, CDR2 SVGEGT. The CDR3 sequence: CASSSTPGGVEQYF. DNA of the CDR3: TGTGCCAGCAGTTCCACACCCGGAGGGGTCGAGCAGTACTTC.

This clone was observed a single time. V gene TRBV12-3 or TRBV12-4 combines with J gene TRBJ2-1; the D gene is possibly TRBD1 (5 bases). Trimming left V 2 bases short and J 6 bases short, with 8 bases between. The CDR3 length is 13 residues. CDR3 protein: CASSLRGGNEQFF. For the CDR3, the DNA is TGTGCCAGCAGTTTAAGGGGTGGCAATGAGCAGTTCTTC.

The chain combines TRBV28 with TRBJ2-3; 7 positions agree with TRBD1. The CDR3 is made up of 14 amino acids. Trimming at V came to 6 bases and at J to 7 bases, leaving 10 bases not matched to a gene. Germline lookup yields CDR1 MDHEN and CDR2 SYDVKM. The CDR3 DNA sequence: TGTGCCAGCAGCTCTCCACACAGGGGACATACGCAGTATTTT. Amino acids: CASSSPHRGHTQYF.

The genes are TRBV6-1 and TRBJ2-1, with TRBD2 identical over 7 bases. V dropped 2 bases and J dropped 7; count of bases not matched to a gene: 5. CDR3 length: 14 residues. Germline values: CDR1 MNHNS, CDR2 SASEGT. The CDR3 DNA reads as TGTGCCAGCAGTGAACGACTAGCTATAAATGAGCAGTTCTTC. Protein: CASSERLAINEQFF.

This rearrangement joins TRBV5-1 to TRBJ2-7; TRBD1 matches at 7 bases. Germline V CDR1 and CDR2: SGHRS, YFSETQ. The CDR3 is 12 amino acids. Trimming removed 2 bases from V and 4 bases from J; junction bases left unmatched: 0. CDR3 residues: CASSLQGYEQYF. The DNA of the CDR3 is TGCGCCAGCAGCTTACAGGGGTACGAGCAGTACTTC.

In nucleotides, the CDR3 is TGTGCTAGTGGTTTGGGACAGGGGAGGGAAAGGCTGTTTTTT. Translating it yields CASGLGQGRERLFF. V and J are TRBV12-5 and TRBJ1-4; 8 positions agree with TRBD1. Unmatched junction bases numbered 9, after V lost 1 base and J lost 14 bases. This CDR3 comprises 14 residues. Germline V gene data show CDR1 as LGHNT and CDR2 as FRNRAP.

J is TRBJ1-2 and V is TRBV2; D remains ambiguous. The CDR3 covers 14 residues. The germline V gene encodes CDR1 SNHLY and CDR2 FYNNEI. V lost 6 bases and J lost 2, with 13 bases in between. For the CDR3, the DNA is TGTGCCAGCAGCCCCGGGAGTCTAAACTATGGCTACACCTTC. Protein sequence: CASSPGSLNYGYTF.

The chain carries TRBV7-9 and TRBJ1-3; 8 positions agree with TRBD1. V was clipped by 3 bases and J by 4 bases; unmatched bases: 8. In germline, CDR1 is SEHNR, CDR2 FQNEAQ (reference sequence). The CDR3 is 16 amino acids. The CDR3 DNA follows: TGTGCCAGCAGCTTGAAAGGGACAGGCAGCGGAAACACCATATATTTT. Its protein is CASSLKGTGSGNTIYF. Looking up the rest from reference TRBV7-9 and TRBJ1-3 gives the full variable domain: DTGVSQNPRHKITKRGQNVTFRCDPISEHNRLYWYRQTLGQGPEFLTYFQNEAQLEKSRLLSDRFSAERPKGSFSTLEIQRTEQGDSAMYLCASSLKGTGSGNTIYFGEGSWLTVV.

This chain uses TRBV10-2 with TRBJ1-5, with TRBD1 matching 8 bases. V dropped 7 bases and J dropped 6; count of bases not matched to a gene: 11. The CDR3 loop spans 15 amino acids. Looked up from germline, CDR1 is WSHSY and CDR2 is SAAADI. In DNA, the CDR3 is TGCGCCAGCAAGCAGGGGGCCGGATCAGGTCAGCCCCAGCATTTT. This translates into CASKQGAGSGQPQHF.

This clone was picked up one time. V gene TRBV6-2 or TRBV6-3 combines with J gene TRBJ1-5; possibly TRBD1 for D (5 bases). The CDR3 sequence is 14 residues long. CDR1 and CDR2 (germline): MNHEY, SVGEGT. V was shortened by 1 base and J by 4 bases, with 8 bases between the two germline ends. The CDR3 nucleotides are TGTGCCAGCAGTTACTTGGGGGGAAATCAGCCCCAGCATTTT. Translating gives CASSYLGGNQPQHF.

The chain has TRBV6-5 and TRBJ1-6, with D possibly TRBD1 on 5 matching bases. Trimming shortened V by 8 bases and J by 13 bases, and 12 bases separated the two germline ends. Germline assignment: CDR1 MNHEY and CDR2 SVGAGI. This CDR3 region has 11 residues. The CDR3 is CASHGTSPLHF. For the CDR3, the DNA is TGTGCCAGCCACGGGACTTCGCCCCTCCACTTT.